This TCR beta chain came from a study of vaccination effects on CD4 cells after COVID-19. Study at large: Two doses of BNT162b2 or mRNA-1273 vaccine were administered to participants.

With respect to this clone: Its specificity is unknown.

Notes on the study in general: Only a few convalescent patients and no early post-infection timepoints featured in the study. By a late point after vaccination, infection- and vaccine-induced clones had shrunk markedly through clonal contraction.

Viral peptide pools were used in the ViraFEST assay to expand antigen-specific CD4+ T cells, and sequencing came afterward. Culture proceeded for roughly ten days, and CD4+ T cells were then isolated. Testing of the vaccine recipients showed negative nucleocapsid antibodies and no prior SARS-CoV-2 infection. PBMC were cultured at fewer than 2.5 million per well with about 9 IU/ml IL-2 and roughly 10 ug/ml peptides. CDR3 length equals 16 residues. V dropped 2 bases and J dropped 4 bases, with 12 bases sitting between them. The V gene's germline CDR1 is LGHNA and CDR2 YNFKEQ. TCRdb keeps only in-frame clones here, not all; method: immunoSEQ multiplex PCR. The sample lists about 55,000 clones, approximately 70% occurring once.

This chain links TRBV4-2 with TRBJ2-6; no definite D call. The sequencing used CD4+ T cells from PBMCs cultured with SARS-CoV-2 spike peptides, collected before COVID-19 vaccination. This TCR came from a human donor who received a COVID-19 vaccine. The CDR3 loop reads CASSQSAGTGANVLTF. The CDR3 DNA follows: TGTGCCAGCAGCCAATCAGCTGGTACCGGGGCCAACGTCCTGACTTTC.